These 22 T cell receptor beta chains came from one sample sequenced in a study of post-analysis software for immune sequencing data. These TCRs' antigens remain unknown. Broader study findings: There were five TRBV segments more frequent in patients than controls, and TRBV5-6, TRBV5-1 and TRBV20-1 were among them.

Sequencing libraries made from TCR beta cDNA carried unique molecular identifiers. TCRdb re-derived calls from the PCR reads in MiXCR, one entry per CDR3 protein. Of hundreds of thousands of distinct CDR3 sequences in the sample, roughly 46% are singletons; the top ten hold roughly 1.8%. Sequenced input: blood. All receptors come from a girl between 10 and 17 years old with multiple sclerosis.

J is TRBJ2-7 and V is TRBV6-5; D might be TRBD1 (6 bases). The CDR3 covers 14 residues. Trimming cost V 8 bases and J 3 bases, with 17 bases left between them. Germline-derived CDR1 and CDR2 are MNHEY and SVGAGI. In nucleotides, the CDR3 is TGTGCCAGCTCCCAGGGGCTGAAATACTACGAGCAGTACTTC. This codes for CASSQGLKYYEQYF.

V usage is TRBV29-1 and J usage is TRBJ2-5; D unresolved. Germline CDR1 and CDR2: SQVTM and ANQGSEA. This CDR3 region has 12 residues. V was clipped by 3 bases and J by 0 bases, with 5 bases between them. DNA for the CDR3: TGCAGCGTTGATAAAAACCAAGAGACCCAGTACTTC. Amino acid sequence: CSVDKNQETQYF. Drawing the rest from reference TRBV29-1 and TRBJ2-5, the complete variable domain is SAVISQKPSRDICQRGTSLTIQCQVDSQVTMMFWYRQQPGQSLTLIATANQGSEATYESGFVIDKFPISRPNLTFSTLTVSNMSPEDSSIYLCSVDKNQETQYFGPGTRLLVL.

The chain has TRBV12-3 or TRBV12-4 and TRBJ2-1, with D maybe TRBD2 (6 bases). CDR3 length: 16 amino acids. Trimming left V 6 bases short and J 2 bases short, with 17 bases between. The CDR3 loop reads CASSLWDSPAYNEQFF. CDR3 DNA: TGTGCCAGCAGCCTTTGGGACTCCCCGGCCTACAATGAGCAGTTCTTC.

The chain carries TRBV29-1 and TRBJ1-1; 8 bases map to TRBD1. V lost 2 bases to trimming and J lost 7 bases; unmatched junction nucleotides: 3. From germline, CDR1 is SQVTM and CDR2 ANQGSEA. The CDR3 runs to 12 residues. The CDR3 nucleotides are TGCAGCGTTGAACAGGGGGCTGTTGAAGCTTTCTTT. Translating it yields CSVEQGAVEAFF.

CDR3 sequence reads: CASRRTTSGNYEQYF. The CDR3 nucleotides read TGCGCCAGCAGACGCACGACTAGCGGAAACTACGAGCAGTACTTC. The chain has TRBV5-1 and TRBJ2-7, with TRBD2 matching 9 bases. With V trimmed by 5 bases and J by 3 bases, 9 bases remained unmatched. There are 15 residues in the CDR3. From germline, CDR1 is SGHRS and CDR2 YFSETQ.

The gene calls are TRBV12-3 or TRBV12-4 and TRBJ2-7, with D possibly TRBD1 on 7 matching bases. The ends were cut back, 5 bases at V and 2 bases at J, with 16 bases in the middle. This CDR3 comprises 15 residues. Here the CDR3 reads CASSPGRGGPYEQYF. The CDR3 DNA sequence: TGTGCCAGCAGTCCCGGGAGAGGGGGCCCCTACGAGCAGTACTTC.

The chain couples TRBV5-1 to TRBJ2-1; the D is unclear. This CDR3 is built from 13 residues. The germline CDR1 and CDR2 sequences are SGHRS and YFSETQ. Trimming cost V 5 bases and J 4 bases, with 10 bases left between them. The DNA for the CDR3 is TGCGCCAGCAGTCCAAGCAAATACAATGAGCAGTTCTTC. Encoded protein: CASSPSKYNEQFF.

J is TRBJ1-6 and V is TRBV6-5, with D possibly being TRBD1 (6 bases). V lost 6 bases, J lost 6 bases, and 9 bases lay in between. This CDR3 region has 13 residues. Germline V gene sequence: CDR1 MNHEY, CDR2 SVGAGI. Here the CDR3 DNA reads TGTGCCAGCAGGGCGGACAGTAATTCACCCCTCCACTTT. It yields the protein CASRADSNSPLHF.

The V gene is TRBV5-1, the J gene TRBJ2-4, with a possible D match to TRBD2 (7 bases). Per the germline V gene, CDR1 is SGHRS and CDR2 is YFSETQ. The CDR3 spans 14 residues. Deletions cut 4 bases from V and 8 bases from J, with 16 bases between. The CDR3 loop is CASSPVGAGDIQYF. The DNA for the CDR3 is TGCGCCAGCAGCCCGGTGGGGGCGGGGGACATTCAGTACTTC.

This clonotype has a handful of counts. The CDR3 DNA follows: TGTGCCAGCAAATACAGGGACTATGGCTACACCTTC. Amino acids: CASKYRDYGYTF. This chain connects TRBV12-3 or TRBV12-4 to TRBJ1-2; a possible D gene is TRBD1 (6 bases). The germline V and J ends were trimmed by 7 bases and 3 bases, with 9 bases remaining between them. The CDR3 spans 12 residues.

There are a few counts of this clonotype. The rearrangement joins TRBV21-1 to TRBJ2-3; the table names TRBD2, a call not compared with the DNA. TRBV21-1 is reported as a pseudogene. The CDR3 extends over 20 amino acids. The CDR3 DNA sequence: TGTGCCAGCAGCTTCCCTGGGGGACTAGCGGGCCCCAAACGCACAGATACGCAGTATTTT. Translation gives CASSFPGGLAGPKRTDTQYF.

This chain links TRBV12-3 or TRBV12-4 with TRBJ1-4, with D possibly being TRBD1 (6 bases). Trimming cost V 5 bases and J 8 bases, with 15 bases left between them. This CDR3 region has 14 residues. CDR3 sequence: CASSPGLGGEKLFF. CDR3 bases: TGTGCCAGCAGTCCCGGGCTCGGGGGCGAAAAACTGTTTTTT.

The V gene is TRBV29-1, the J gene TRBJ2-1; D is undetermined. Germline loops: CDR1 SQVTM, CDR2 ANQGSEA. V was trimmed by 3 bases and J by 7 bases, leaving 4 bases between them. This CDR3 has 10 residues. The CDR3 protein is CSVELNEQFF. Written as DNA, the CDR3 is TGCAGCGTTGAGCTGAATGAGCAGTTCTTC.

The chain recombines TRBV9 with TRBJ2-7; TRBD1 or TRBD2 may be the D gene (7 bases each). Deletions cut 4 bases from V and 0 bases from J, with 20 bases between. The CDR3 has 17 residues. Germline CDR1 SGDLS, CDR2 YYNGEE. As DNA, the CDR3 is TGTGCCAGCAGCCCTCAAGAAGGGGGCGGGGGCTCCTACGAGCAGTACTTC. It specifies CASSPQEGGGGSYEQYF. Full variable domain (remainder filled in from reference TRBV9 and TRBJ2-7): DSGVTQTPKHLITATGQRVTLRCSPRSGDLSVYWYQQSLDQGLQFLIQYYNGEERAKGNILERFSAQQFPDLHSELNLSSLELGDSALYFCASSPQEGGGGSYEQYFGPGTRLTVT.

As DNA, the CDR3 is TGCAGTGCTTCTCTGACTAGCGGGGGCTACGAGCAGTACTTC. Its translation is CSASLTSGGYEQYF. The genes are TRBV20-1 and TRBJ2-7; 12 positions match TRBD2. CDR3 length equals 14 residues. Trimming took 5 bases from V and 3 from J; bases not matched to a gene: 5. The V gene's germline CDR1 is DFQATT and CDR2 SNEGSKA (reference sequence).

The CDR3 region is CSVVDYEQFF. In DNA, the CDR3 is TGCAGCGTGGTGGACTATGAGCAGTTCTTC. The rearrangement links TRBV29-1 to TRBJ2-1; D might be TRBD2 (5 bases). Trimming removed 6 bases from V and 8 bases from J, with 8 bases in between. The germline V gene encodes CDR1 SQVTM and CDR2 ANQGSEA. The CDR3 length is 10 residues.

The chain recombines TRBV7-8 with TRBJ2-3, with TRBD2 identical over 8 bases. CDR3 length equals 16 residues. Looked up from germline, CDR1 is SGHVS and CDR2 is FQNEAQ. V lost 6 bases, J lost 9 bases, and 17 bases stayed unmatched. This CDR3 is CASRPVDLTSVDTQYF. The CDR3 nucleotides read TGTGCCAGCAGACCCGTGGATCTGACTAGCGTTGACACGCAGTATTTT.

This chain joins TRBV30 and TRBJ1-2; a possible D gene is TRBD1 (6 bases). The V end was cut by 1 base, the J end by 4 bases, with 10 bases between. This CDR3 region has 13 residues. Germline V lookup: CDR1 GTSNPN, CDR2 SVGIG (reference sequence). CDR3 amino acids: CAWSAGGLYGYTF. CDR3 coding DNA: TGTGCCTGGAGTGCGGGGGGGCTCTATGGCTACACCTTC.

In its sample, this clonotype was seen a few times. The chain combines TRBV9 with TRBJ1-2; D not resolved. The ends were cut back, 4 bases at V and 4 bases at J, with 17 bases in the middle. CDR1 is SGDLS, CDR2 YYNGEE, per germline. This CDR3 region has 15 residues. CDR3 sequence: CASSPPVSKGYGYTF. Written as DNA, the CDR3 is TGTGCCAGCAGCCCCCCCGTGAGCAAGGGCTATGGCTACACCTTC.

The rearrangement uses TRBV6-2 or TRBV6-3 and TRBJ2-7, with TRBD2 identical over 7 bases. CDR3 length equals 15 residues. CDR1 and CDR2 from the germline V gene are MNHEY and SVGEGT. The V segment lost 2 bases and the J segment 5 bases; nucleotides outside the gene matches: 9. The CDR3 loop reads CASSYPAGISDEQYF. The CDR3 DNA sequence: TGTGCCAGCAGTTACCCAGCGGGGATCTCGGACGAGCAGTACTTC.

This clonotype showed up just a few times. This sequence joins TRBV20-1 and TRBJ2-7, with a possible D match to TRBD1 (7 bases). The germline gives CDR1 DFQATT, CDR2 SNEGSKA (reference sequence). The length of the CDR3 is 11 residues. Trimming left V 0 bases short and J 12 bases short, with 12 bases between. The CDR3, as DNA: TGCAGTGCTAGAGATAACAGGGGAGGGTACTTC. As protein: CSARDNRGGYF.

This chain uses TRBV4-1 with TRBJ1-1; D gene ambiguous. Trimming removed 1 base from V and 0 bases from J, with 6 bases in between. Germline values: CDR1 MGHRA, CDR2 YSYEKL. The CDR3 covers 14 residues. CDR3 sequence reads: CASSQANMNTEAFF. The CDR3 nucleotides are TGCGCCAGCAGCCAAGCAAACATGAACACTGAAGCTTTCTTT.